The 21 T cell receptor beta chains below were found in one sample sequenced in a study of T-cell memory formation after mild COVID-19. TCRdb reprocessed the 5' RACE reads via MiXCR and lists one record per CDR3 protein. Here the sample spans approximately 450,000 distinct CDR3 sequences, 15% to 20% being singletons. Source material: PBMCs or a T cell subset sorted from them (not recorded which). These receptors all stem from an adult woman who had mild COVID-19 (a few samples of this study predate the infection). Cell type and time point are not known.

The CDR3 DNA is TGCGCCAGCAGCTTGGGGGCCAACAGGGGGGACAACTATGGCTACACCTTC. This gives the protein CASSLGANRGDNYGYTF. This chain joins TRBV5-1 and TRBJ1-2; 8 positions agree with TRBD1. From germline, CDR1 is SGHRS and CDR2 YFSETQ. Unmatched junction bases numbered 9, after V lost 0 bases and J lost 2 bases. The CDR3 extends over 17 amino acids.

The V and J genes are TRBV9 and TRBJ2-3, with TRBD2 matching over 10 bases. The V and J ends lost 0 bases and 7 bases, in that order; junction bases with no gene match: 14. Germline CDR1 SGDLS, CDR2 YYNGEE. The CDR3 extends over 18 amino acids. The CDR3 loop reads CASSVALNGAGGPHTQYF. The CDR3 nucleotides read TGTGCCAGCAGCGTAGCCTTAAATGGAGCGGGAGGGCCACATACGCAGTATTTT.

This sequence joins TRBV6-6 and TRBJ2-5; D is uncertain. There are 14 residues in the CDR3. CDR1 MNHNY and CDR2 SVGAGI come from the germline V gene (reference sequence). V lost 2 bases and J 5 bases, leaving 12 bases between the germline ends. CDR3 nucleotide sequence: TGTGCCAGCAGTTACCGTCTGGGCGGCGAGACCCAGTACTTC. Residues: CASSYRLGGETQYF.

This clonotype was observed a few times. V gene TRBV3-1 combines with J gene TRBJ2-1; TRBD2 agrees at 9 bases. CDR1 is LGHDT, CDR2 YNNKEL, per germline (reference sequence). The J segment lost 8 bases and the V segment lost 8 bases, leaving 10 bases of the junction unmatched. The CDR3 is 14 amino acids. DNA of the CDR3: TGTGCCAGCCGGAGCCGGGGCGGGGGGGATGAGCAGTTCTTC. This sequence encodes CASRSRGGGDEQFF.

There are a few counts of this clonotype. This chain uses TRBV9 with TRBJ2-2; 14 nucleotides line up with TRBD2. Germline loops: CDR1 SGDLS, CDR2 YYNGEE. This CDR3 spans 15 amino acids. The junction had 4 bases not matched to a gene; V was cut back by 7 bases and J by 5 bases. CDR3 nucleotides: TGTGCCAGCGGAAGGACTAGCGGGAGGACCGGGGAGCTGTTTTTT. The encoded protein is CASGRTSGRTGELFF.

This clonotype has ten or more counts. This chain links TRBV12-3 or TRBV12-4 with TRBJ1-1, with D unresolved. The V end lost 6 bases, the J end lost 1 base, and 12 bases lay between the germline ends. The CDR3 spans 14 residues. CDR3 residues: CASRDFGRNTEAFF. CDR3 DNA sequence: TGTGCCAGCAGAGACTTTGGCCGGAACACTGAAGCTTTCTTT.

The rearrangement links TRBV4-2 to TRBJ2-4, with TRBD1 matching over 10 bases. The CDR3 spans 16 residues. Germline V gene data show CDR1 as LGHNA and CDR2 as YNFKEQ. Trimming removed 4 bases from V and 5 bases from J; junction bases left unmatched: 8. This CDR3 is CASSRDRGPYENIQYF. The CDR3 region has the DNA TGTGCCAGCAGCCGAGACAGGGGGCCGTACGAAAACATTCAGTACTTC.

This clonotype has only a few counts. The chain uses TRBV6-5 and TRBJ2-1; TRBD2 agrees at 15 bases. CDR3 length: 15 amino acids. Germline V lookup: CDR1 MNHEY, CDR2 SVGAGI. Germline trimming cut 9 bases from V and 9 bases from J; bases unmatched to any gene: 9. The CDR3 sequence is CASTGLAGGGGEQFF. The CDR3 region has the DNA TGTGCCAGTACGGGACTAGCGGGAGGCGGGGGTGAGCAGTTCTTC.

The V call is TRBV30, the J call TRBJ2-5, with a weak D call TRBD1 (6 bases). There are 13 residues in the CDR3. CDR1 is GTSNPN, CDR2 SVGIG, per germline (reference sequence). Trimming left V 3 bases short and J 2 bases short, with 10 bases between. The CDR3 bases are TGTGCCTGGAGCGAGGACAGTCAAGAGACCCAGTACTTC. Translating gives CAWSEDSQETQYF.

This clonotype was detected only a few times. The chain couples TRBV15 to TRBJ2-5; no reliable D call. V was cut by 5 bases and J by 0 bases, with 7 bases left in between. From germline, CDR1 is LNHNV and CDR2 YYDKDF (reference sequence). The CDR3 covers 13 residues. The CDR3 sequence: CATSLRYQETQYF. The DNA for the CDR3 is TGTGCCACCAGCCTGAGGTACCAAGAGACCCAGTACTTC. The whole variable domain, filled in from reference TRBV15 and TRBJ2-5, reads DAMVIQNPRYQVTQFGKPVTLSCSQTLNHNVMYWYQQKSSQAPKLLFHYYDKDFNNEADTPDNFQSRRPNTSFCFLDIRSPGLGDTAMYLCATSLRYQETQYFGPGTRLLVL.

This sequence joins TRBV4-2 and TRBJ2-3, with 9 bases lining up with TRBD2. V was pared by 2 bases and J by 4 bases, with 7 bases of the junction left unmatched. CDR1 LGHNA and CDR2 YNFKEQ come from the germline V gene. This CDR3 is 16 amino acids long. CDR3 region: CASSQTIAGDADTQYF. Here the CDR3 DNA reads TGTGCCAGCAGCCAAACAATAGCGGGAGATGCAGATACGCAGTATTTT.

This clonotype has ten or more counts. V and J are TRBV4-1 and TRBJ2-5; D is undetermined. V gave up 0 bases and J gave up 2 bases, with 4 bases separating them. The CDR3 length is 13 residues. Germline V gene data show CDR1 as MGHRA and CDR2 as YSYEKL. The CDR3 nucleotides are TGCGCCAGCAGCCAAGAGCGACAAGAGACCCAGTACTTC. It encodes CASSQERQETQYF.

In this sample, this clonotype turned up a few times. J is TRBJ2-1 and V is TRBV6-6; 7 bases fit TRBD2. V was clipped by 0 bases and J by 2 bases; unmatched bases: 4. From germline, CDR1 is MNHNY and CDR2 SVGAGI (reference sequence). The CDR3 spans 16 residues. The CDR3 spells CASSYSGEGAYNEQFF. The CDR3 nucleotides are TGTGCCAGCAGTTACTCGGGGGAGGGCGCCTACAATGAGCAGTTCTTC.

J is TRBJ2-7 and V is TRBV30; D not resolved. V was cut by 2 bases and J by 2 bases, with 4 bases left in between. Germline V lookup: CDR1 GTSNPN, CDR2 SVGIG (reference sequence). The CDR3 spans 11 residues. The CDR3: CAWSTAYEQYF. The CDR3 region has the DNA TGTGCCTGGAGTACCGCCTACGAGCAGTACTTC.

The chain links TRBV20-1 to TRBJ2-1; the match to TRBD2 covers 13 bases. The CDR3 covers 17 residues. Germline loops: CDR1 DFQATT, CDR2 SNEGSKA (reference sequence). V shed 2 bases, J shed 0 bases, and the junction held 4 bases outside the gene matches. CDR3 protein: CSARFRTSGGSYNEQFF. The CDR3 region has the DNA TGCAGTGCTAGATTCAGGACTAGCGGGGGCTCCTACAATGAGCAGTTCTTC.

A few counts support this clonotype. The rearrangement links TRBV20-1 to TRBJ1-1; D not certain. The CDR3 runs to 11 residues. The germline V and J ends were trimmed by 7 bases and 2 bases, with 8 bases remaining between them. Germline V gives CDR1 DFQATT, CDR2 SNEGSKA (reference sequence). The CDR3 coding sequence is TGCAGTGGACGGAAAAACACTGAAGCTTTCTTT. Encoded protein: CSGRKNTEAFF.

The gene calls are TRBV7-9 and TRBJ2-1; 7 bases match TRBD1. V was clipped by 4 bases and J by 2 bases; unmatched bases: 8. The CDR3 length is 16 residues. Germline V CDR1 and CDR2: SEHNR, FQNEAQ (reference sequence). CDR3 nucleotide sequence: TGTGCCAGCAGCTCATTTGGGGGACAGACCTACAATGAGCAGTTCTTC. Translation: CASSSFGGQTYNEQFF.

The V gene is TRBV9, the J gene TRBJ2-5; D is undetermined. The germline V gene has CDR1 SGDLS and CDR2 YYNGEE. The V end was cut by 0 bases, the J end by 2 bases, with 14 bases between. This CDR3 is 16 amino acids long. CDR3 in amino acids: CASSVGQPTTQETQYF. The DNA of the CDR3 is TGTGCCAGCAGCGTAGGTCAGCCCACTACTCAAGAGACCCAGTACTTC.

This clonotype was recorded a few times. This chain joins TRBV12-3 or TRBV12-4 and TRBJ1-1; 7 bases line up with TRBD1. CDR3 size: 17 residues. The ends lost 4 bases at V and 5 bases at J; junction bases unmatched: 16. CDR3: CASSSNAAQGIGTEAFF. In nucleotides, the CDR3 is TGTGCCAGCAGTTCGAACGCGGCACAGGGGATTGGGACTGAAGCTTTCTTT.

V gene TRBV10-3 combines with J gene TRBJ2-7; the match to TRBD2 covers 7 bases. Germline V lookup: CDR1 ENHRY, CDR2 SYGVKD. The CDR3 runs 14 residues. V lost 7 bases and J lost 6; bases outside the gene matches: 12. The CDR3 region is CAINERLGEGEQYF. The CDR3 nucleotides read TGTGCCATCAACGAAAGACTGGGGGAGGGCGAGCAGTACTTC.

This clonotype was picked up a small number of times. This rearrangement joins TRBV7-8 to TRBJ2-5; TRBD1 is a possible D gene (6 bases). CDR3 length: 16 residues. Trimming cost V 5 bases and J 1 base, with 17 bases left between them. Germline V gene data show CDR1 as SGHVS and CDR2 as FQNEAQ. The CDR3 region is CASSTDSLTTQETQYF. The CDR3 DNA follows: TGTGCCAGCAGCACGGACAGTTTGACCACCCAAGAGACCCAGTACTTC.